The rows below give T cell receptor beta chains drawn from one sample of a study of T cell repertoires in cytomegalovirus infection. What these receptors recognize is not known. One entry per CDR3 protein, called by TCRdb with MiXCR from the reads. This sample has 680,000 or so distinct CDR3 sequences, with 30% to 35% found just once. The sequencing used cultured PBMCs, collected from culture after CMV antigen stimulation. The receptor source for this set is a human donor in good health (CMV status not recorded). Some clones in this sample may be carry-over from other donors' samples. Each CDR3 is given with its conserved first and last residue. D genes are given only for firm matches. The size entry is marked missing in some rows and otherwise reads once, few, many or a size class.

V: TRBV7-8
J: TRBJ2-3
D: -
size: few
CDR3: CASSLERYQNTDTQYF
DNA: TGTGCCAGCAGCTTAGAACGGTACCAAAACACAGATACGCAGTATTTT

V: TRBV7-2
J: TRBJ2-2
D: -
size: many
CDR3: CASSPLGANGELFF
DNA: TGTGCCAGCAGCCCCCTTGGGGCGAACGGGGAGCTGTTTTTT

V: TRBV7-9
J: TRBJ1-3
D: -
size: many
CDR3: CASSLGTSGNTIYF
DNA: TGTGCCAGCAGCTTAGGGACCTCTGGAAACACCATATATTTT

V: TRBV20-1
J: TRBJ1-5
D: TRBD1
size: -
CDR3: CSAVTGSFDQPQHF
DNA: TGCAGTGCAGTGACAGGGTCCTTCGATCAGCCCCAGCATTTT

V: TRBV7-8
J: TRBJ2-2
D: -
size: few
CDR3: CASGGELFF
DNA: TGTGCCAGCGGAGGGGAGCTGTTTTTT

V: TRBV6-6
J: TRBJ1-2
D: TRBD1
size: -
CDR3: CASSPTGAQGYTF
DNA: TGTGCCAGCAGTCCGACAGGGGCACAGGGCTACACCTTC

V: TRBV12-3/TRBV12-4
J: TRBJ1-4
D: -
size: -
CDR3: CASSLGTVNEKLFF
DNA: TGTGCCAGCAGTTTAGGGACAGTAAATGAAAAACTGTTTTTT

V: TRBV2
J: TRBJ2-2
D: -
size: -
CDR3: CASMGVRFTGELFF
DNA: TGTGCCAGCATGGGGGTCCGATTTACCGGGGAGCTGTTTTTT

V: TRBV7-2
J: TRBJ2-1
D: -
size: few
CDR3: CASSLVAEKTYNEQFF
DNA: TGTGCCAGCAGCTTAGTTGCAGAAAAAACTTACAATGAGCAGTTCTTC

V: TRBV14
J: TRBJ2-1
D: -
size: few
CDR3: CASSQKQGSSYNEQFF
DNA: TGTGCCAGCAGCCAGAAGCAGGGGAGCTCCTACAATGAGCAGTTCTTC

V: TRBV18
J: TRBJ2-7
D: -
size: few
CDR3: CASSPAGDRPMGF
DNA: TGTGCCAGCTCACCGGCGGGAGACAGGCCCATGGGTTTC

V: TRBV12-3/TRBV12-4
J: TRBJ1-6
D: -
size: few
CDR3: CASSRVGNNSPLHF
DNA: TGTGCCAGCAGCCGGGTTGGGAATAATTCACCCCTCCACTTT

V: TRBV12-5
J: TRBJ2-1
D: -
size: many
CDR3: CASGLALWAYNEQFF
DNA: TGTGCTAGTGGTTTGGCCCTCTGGGCCTACAATGAGCAGTTCTTC

V: TRBV28
J: TRBJ1-5
D: TRBD1
size: -
CDR3: CASILHPRDSWGNQPQHF
DNA: TGTGCCAGCATCTTACACCCCCGGGACAGCTGGGGCAATCAGCCCCAGCATTTT

V: TRBV7-2
J: TRBJ1-5
D: -
size: many
CDR3: CASSLGLSQPQHF
DNA: TGTGCCAGCAGCTTAGGTTTGAGTCAGCCCCAGCATTTT

V: TRBV7-6
J: TRBJ1-1
D: TRBD1
size: many
CDR3: CASSFLTGQGGSEAFF
DNA: TGTGCCAGCAGCTTCCTAACGGGACAGGGGGGGTCTGAAGCTTTCTTT

V: TRBV5-4
J: TRBJ2-7
D: -
size: few
CDR3: CASSLGGTGSGAYYEQYF
DNA: TGTGCCAGCAGCTTGGGGGGAACAGGGTCCGGAGCTTACTACGAGCAGTACTTC

V: TRBV3-1
J: TRBJ2-5
D: -
size: -
CDR3: CASSPARGRETQYF
DNA: TGTGCCAGCAGCCCGGCGAGGGGGAGAGAGACCCAGTACTTC

V: TRBV3-1
J: TRBJ2-1
D: TRBD1
size: -
CDR3: CASSQANLGTGSYNEQFF
DNA: TGTGCCAGCAGCCAAGCCAATTTAGGGACAGGGTCGTACAATGAGCAGTTCTTC

V: TRBV7-2
J: TRBJ2-7
D: -
size: many
CDR3: CASSASTYEQYF
DNA: TGTGCCAGCAGCGCCTCCACCTACGAGCAGTACTTC

V: TRBV7-8
J: TRBJ2-1
D: TRBD2
size: -
CDR3: CASRHYTGLPGYEQFF
DNA: TGTGCCAGCAGACACTACACGGGACTACCGGGATATGAGCAGTTCTTC

V: TRBV6-2/TRBV6-3
J: TRBJ2-1
D: TRBD2
size: many
CDR3: CASSTSGGPYNEQFF
DNA: TGTGCCAGCAGTACTAGCGGGGGACCCTACAATGAGCAGTTCTTC

V: TRBV7-9
J: TRBJ2-5
D: TRBD1
size: -
CDR3: CASSAKTGAETQYF
DNA: TGTGCCAGCAGCGCCAAGACAGGGGCAGAGACCCAGTACTTC

V: TRBV11-2
J: TRBJ2-5
D: TRBD2
size: few
CDR3: CASSPPTLAGGLQYF
DNA: TGTGCCAGCAGCCCCCCGACACTAGCGGGAGGCCTTCAGTACTTC

V: TRBV27
J: TRBJ2-6
D: -
size: -
CDR3: CASSQQGSGANVLTF
DNA: TGTGCCAGCAGCCAACAGGGCTCTGGGGCCAACGTCCTGACTTTC

V: TRBV5-1
J: TRBJ2-1
D: TRBD2
size: few
CDR3: CASSTIPGLNNEQFF
DNA: TGCGCCAGCAGCACGATCCCGGGACTAAACAATGAGCAGTTCTTC

V: TRBV7-8
J: TRBJ1-2
D: -
size: many
CDR3: CASSSSAANYGYTF
DNA: TGTGCCAGCAGCTCGTCGGCTGCTAACTATGGCTACACCTTC

V: TRBV2
J: TRBJ1-6
D: TRBD1
size: -
CDR3: CASSEPGTESSPLHF
DNA: TGTGCCAGCAGTGAACCCGGGACAGAAAGTTCACCCCTCCACTTT

V: TRBV6-6
J: TRBJ1-3
D: TRBD1
size: -
CDR3: CASRGQGLYSDSGNTIYF
DNA: TGTGCCAGCAGGGGACAGGGGCTATATTCTGACTCTGGAAACACCATATATTTT

V: TRBV27
J: TRBJ2-1
D: TRBD2
size: few
CDR3: CASSLARDYPSNNEQFF
DNA: TGTGCCAGCAGTTTGGCCCGGGACTACCCTTCAAACAATGAGCAGTTCTTC

V: TRBV5-4
J: TRBJ1-1
D: -
size: -
CDR3: CASSPPGGAQNTEAFF
DNA: TGTGCCAGCAGCCCCCCCGGCGGAGCTCAGAACACTGAAGCTTTCTTT

V: TRBV20-1
J: TRBJ2-3
D: TRBD2
size: few
CDR3: CSALLAGGGTAQYF
DNA: TGCAGTGCCCTACTAGCGGGGGGTGGTACTGCGCAGTATTTT

V: TRBV7-6
J: TRBJ2-7
D: TRBD1
size: few
CDR3: CASSQRGRGYEQYF
DNA: TGTGCCAGCAGCCAAAGGGGCAGGGGGTACGAGCAGTACTTC

V: TRBV7-2
J: TRBJ2-3
D: -
size: few
CDR3: CASSLRAAGPADTQYF
DNA: TGTGCCAGCAGCTTACGGGCAGCAGGGCCCGCAGATACGCAGTATTTT

V: TRBV7-2
J: TRBJ2-7
D: TRBD2
size: many
CDR3: CASSLSGSRAYEQYF
DNA: TGTGCCAGCAGCCTAAGCGGGAGCCGCGCCTACGAGCAGTACTTC

V: TRBV7-9
J: TRBJ2-7
D: -
size: few
CDR3: CASSLDTNYEQYF
DNA: TGTGCCAGCAGCTTAGACACAAACTACGAGCAGTACTTC

V: TRBV20-1
J: TRBJ1-1
D: -
size: -
CDR3: CSAIQVMNTEAFF
DNA: TGCAGTGCTATTCAGGTTATGAACACTGAAGCTTTCTTT

V: TRBV5-1
J: TRBJ2-7
D: -
size: -
CDR3: CASSVTGRSYEQYF
DNA: TGCGCCAGCAGCGTGACAGGGAGGTCCTACGAGCAGTACTTC

V: TRBV5-4
J: TRBJ2-1
D: -
size: -
CDR3: CASSLDAAGLYNEQFF
DNA: TGTGCCAGCAGCTTGGACGCGGCGGGTCTCTACAATGAGCAGTTCTTC

V: TRBV4-1
J: TRBJ1-2
D: -
size: -
CDR3: CASSHPALRGPREENGYTF
DNA: TGCGCCAGCAGCCATCCTGCCTTACGGGGGCCAAGAGAGGAAAATGGCTACACCTTC

V: TRBV14
J: TRBJ1-2
D: -
size: -
CDR3: CASSHLGRSGYTF
DNA: TGTGCCAGCAGCCACCTGGGGCGGAGCGGCTACACCTTC

V: TRBV6-1
J: TRBJ2-2
D: TRBD1
size: -
CDR3: CASSGQGYTGELFF
DNA: TGTGCCAGCAGTGGACAGGGGTACACCGGGGAGCTGTTTTTT

V: TRBV27
J: TRBJ2-3
D: -
size: -
CDR3: CASSYRDLGDTQYF
DNA: TGTGCCAGCAGTTACCGGGACTTGGGAGATACGCAGTATTTT

V: TRBV10-3
J: TRBJ1-6
D: TRBD1
size: -
CDR3: CATRTGGDSPLHF
DNA: TGTGCCACCAGGACAGGGGGCGATTCACCCCTCCACTTT

V: TRBV4-3
J: TRBJ2-1
D: -
size: few
CDR3: CASSQAWGDEQFF
DNA: TGCGCCAGCAGCCAAGCCTGGGGAGATGAGCAGTTCTTC

V: TRBV11-2
J: TRBJ2-1
D: TRBD2
size: few
CDR3: CASSLPSGVNEQFF
DNA: TGTGCCAGCAGCTTACCTAGCGGGGTCAATGAGCAGTTCTTC

V: TRBV14
J: TRBJ1-6
D: TRBD1
size: -
CDR3: CASSQERRALTGLASPLHF
DNA: TGTGCCAGCAGCCAAGAGCGGAGGGCACTGACAGGGTTGGCTTCACCCCTCCACTTT

V: TRBV6-1
J: TRBJ2-3
D: TRBD2
size: few
CDR3: CASRRRTSAISRSTDTQYF
DNA: TGTGCCAGCAGACGCCGAACTAGCGCAATTTCAAGGAGCACAGATACGCAGTATTTT

V: TRBV12-5
J: TRBJ2-1
D: TRBD2
size: -
CDR3: CASGLVPGTGLAASEQFF
DNA: TGTGCTAGTGGTTTGGTGCCAGGTACAGGACTAGCGGCCAGTGAGCAGTTCTTC

V: TRBV6-2/TRBV6-3
J: TRBJ2-3
D: TRBD2
size: -
CDR3: CAIPPRLAQIADTQYF
DNA: TGTGCCATCCCGCCCCGACTAGCGCAAATTGCCGATACGCAGTATTTT

V: TRBV7-4
J: TRBJ1-2
D: TRBD1
size: -
CDR3: CASSLGLRDRINYGYTF
DNA: TGTGCCAGCAGCTTAGGCCTCCGGGACAGGATAAACTATGGCTACACCTTC

V: TRBV6-2/TRBV6-3
J: TRBJ2-1
D: -
size: few
CDR3: CASSFPPHVTYNEQFF
DNA: TGTGCCAGCAGTTTCCCTCCTCACGTGACCTACAATGAGCAGTTCTTC

V: TRBV7-4
J: TRBJ2-5
D: -
size: many
CDR3: CASSLDREWSETQYF
DNA: TGTGCCAGCAGCTTAGACAGGGAATGGTCGGAGACCCAGTACTTC

V: TRBV12-5
J: TRBJ1-1
D: -
size: few
CDR3: CAKWGVRVNTEAFF
DNA: TGTGCAAAGTGGGGAGTTCGCGTGAACACTGAAGCTTTCTTT

V: TRBV7-6
J: TRBJ2-5
D: TRBD2
size: many
CDR3: CASSPNLAGGPTETQYF
DNA: TGTGCCAGCAGCCCCAATCTAGCGGGAGGACCTACGGAGACCCAGTACTTC

V: TRBV7-4
J: TRBJ2-5
D: -
size: few
CDR3: CASTLRRPSGASQETQYF
DNA: TGTGCCAGCACTTTGCGTAGGCCCTCCGGGGCAAGCCAAGAGACCCAGTACTTC

V: TRBV7-2
J: TRBJ1-5
D: -
size: few
CDR3: CASSLNIGSGQPQHF
DNA: TGTGCCAGCAGCTTGAATATTGGGTCTGGCCAGCCCCAGCATTTT